This T cell receptor (beta chain) is drawn from a study of human T cells and chemical hapten exposure. The CDR3 runs 18 residues. Germline trimming cut 3 bases from V and 0 bases from J; bases unmatched to any gene: 12. Looked up from germline, CDR1 is SGHTA and CDR2 is FQGNSA. At least ten counts were recorded for this clonotype. Described time point: patch test 1, 2 weeks after DPC sensitization. Treatment reported: therapeutic diphenylcyclopropenone sensitization with weekly scalp DPC. Blood draws preceded each patch test application. The library tagged individual cDNA molecules with unique molecular identifiers. Each CDR3 protein is one row after TCRdb ran MiXCR on the RACE reads. This sample has 75,000 to 100,000 distinct CDR3 sequences; 9.5% to 15% occur once, and the top ten carry approximately 2%.

This receptor was obtained from a woman aged 40 to 50 with alopecia areata. Some clones in this sample may be carry-over from other donors' samples. The chain joins TRBV7-2 to TRBJ2-7, with 9 bases fitting TRBD1. This specimen consisted of whole blood, obtained in connection with sensitization to the hapten diphenylcyclopropenone (DPC). CDR3: CASSFSGSGTGFSYEQYF. The CDR3, as DNA: TGTGCCAGCAGCTTTAGTGGGTCCGGGACAGGGTTCTCCTACGAGCAGTACTTC.